This T cell receptor beta chain was obtained from a study of PD-1 blockade in mismatch repair-deficient tumors. In the study overall: All were previously treated, progressing patients with about twelve mismatch repair-deficient cancer types.

The repertoire was sequenced with immunoSEQ multiplex PCR; TCRdb's copy has only in-frame clones and lacks some. This sample has around 25,000 clones, with over 80% found just once. This clone was recorded only once. The sequenced sample was peripheral blood, obtained 12 weeks after starting pembrolizumab. The clonotype comes from an adult with mismatch repair-deficient cancer.

CDR3 bases: TGTGCCAGCAGCGTATCAGGCCATGAGCAGTTCTTC. This translates into CASSVSGHEQFF. This chain uses TRBV9 with TRBJ2-1; D remains ambiguous. V was shortened by 1 base and J by 8 bases, with 7 bases between the two germline ends. CDR1 is SGDLS and CDR2 is YYNGEE in the germline V gene. The CDR3 extends over 12 amino acids.